This T cell receptor beta chain is drawn from a study of technical replicates of blood from a handful of donors. Trimming cost V 5 bases and J 0 bases, with 8 bases left between them. This CDR3 is built from 13 residues. Germline V gene sequence: CDR1 LNHDA, CDR2 SQIVND (reference sequence). This table comes from immunoSEQ multiplex PCR, and its TCRdb copy is limited to in-frame clones, with some not included. The table has around 69,000 clones, over 75% seen once; the top ten hold approximately 4.4%. The receptor was derived from a human donor in good health. Some clones in this sample may be carry-over from other donors' samples. The chain employs TRBV19 and TRBJ2-7; weak D call: TRBD2 (6 bases). Sequenced material: PBMCs. The CDR3 reads CASSPGGSYEQYF. CDR3 bases: TGTGCCAGTAGTCCCGGGGGCTCCTACGAGCAGTACTTC.